This T cell receptor beta chain was sequenced for a study of post-analysis software for immune sequencing data. TCR beta libraries were prepared from cDNA with unique molecular identifiers. TCRdb used MiXCR to reprocess the PCR reads, holding one entry per CDR3 protein. This table holds under 650,000 distinct CDR3 sequences, 44% found once. Of note for this clonotype: Antigen unknown.

Points from the study as a whole: Multiple sclerosis patients showed significantly lower normalized Chao1 diversity than controls did. Under the F measure, samples that were prepared in one batch clustered strongly together. Higher frequency in patients than in controls was seen for about five TRBV segments, with TRBV5-6, TRBV5-1 and TRBV20-1 among them.

From germline, CDR1 is SEHNR and CDR2 FQNEAQ (reference sequence). This CDR3 comprises 13 residues. The trim removed 5 bases at V and 12 bases at J, leaving 10 bases unmatched. Material: blood. The V gene is TRBV7-9, the J gene TRBJ1-2; 9 positions match TRBD1. The origin of this receptor is a girl aged 10 to 17 with multiple sclerosis. The CDR3 DNA reads TGTGCCAGCAGCCGGGGACAGGGAGTACAGAACACCTTC. Translation gives CASSRGQGVQNTF.